A single sample is the source of the 6 T cell receptor beta chains below, sequenced in a study of T cells in Graves' hyperthyroidism and ophthalmopathy. From RNA transcripts, TCR beta CDR3 regions were amplified. TCR CDR3 underwent first-round RT-PCR with the HTBI primer set. A single record per CDR3 protein comes from TCRdb applying MiXCR to the multiplex PCR reads. The sample lists roughly 530,000 distinct CDR3 sequences, 17% occurring once. Sequenced: blood. The source of these receptors is a woman aged 18-29 years with Graves' ophthalmopathy.

This clonotype showed up many times. This rearrangement joins TRBV20-1 to TRBJ1-5, with D possibly TRBD1 on 6 matching bases. The CDR3 sequence is 17 residues long. In germline, CDR1 is DFQATT, CDR2 SNEGSKA (reference sequence). V was clipped by 5 bases and J by 2 bases, with 22 bases between them. Here the CDR3 reads CSARGQTGRSGNQPQHF. For the CDR3, the DNA is TGCAGTGCTCGGGGCCAAACAGGGCGATCGGGCAATCAGCCCCAGCATTTT.

The chain carries TRBV10-3 and TRBJ2-7; D perhaps matches TRBD1 (5 bases). The CDR3 is 13 residues long. CDR1 and CDR2 from the germline V gene are ENHRY and SYGVKD. The V end lost 2 bases, the J end lost 1 base, and 6 bases lay between the germline ends. The CDR3 sequence is CAISEDRSYEQYF. The CDR3 region has the DNA TGTGCCATCAGTGAGGACAGATCCTACGAGCAGTACTTC.

The gene calls are TRBV2 and TRBJ2-5, with TRBD2 identical over 13 bases. Germline loops: CDR1 SNHLY, CDR2 FYNNEI. The V and J ends lost 8 bases and 4 bases, in that order; junction bases with no gene match: 13. The CDR3 is 17 residues long. CDR3 sequence reads: CASSGLAGEGAGETQYF. CDR3 DNA sequence: TGTGCCAGCTCTGGACTAGCGGGAGAGGGGGCAGGAGAGACCCAGTACTTC.

This clonotype was found many times. The V call is TRBV5-1, the J call TRBJ1-1; D is perhaps TRBD1 (6 bases). The CDR3 has 15 amino acids. V lost 4 bases and J 0 bases, leaving 13 bases between the germline ends. Germline V lookup: CDR1 SGHRS, CDR2 YFSETQ. For the CDR3, the DNA is TGCGCCAGCAGCCCTGGACAGAGATTGAACACTGAAGCTTTCTTT. Its protein is CASSPGQRLNTEAFF.

This clonotype was detected ten times or more. The chain uses TRBV30 and TRBJ2-1; D uncertain. Trimming took off 1 base at V and 6 bases at J, with 7 bases between the two ends. CDR3 length: 12 residues. The germline V gene has CDR1 GTSNPN and CDR2 SVGIG (reference sequence). The CDR3 loop is CAWSELVNEQFF. Here the CDR3 DNA reads TGTGCCTGGAGTGAATTGGTCAATGAGCAGTTCTTC.

J is TRBJ2-1 and V is TRBV3-1, with TRBD2 matching over 13 bases. V lost 0 bases, J lost 10 bases, and 12 bases stayed unmatched. There are 18 residues in the CDR3. Per germline, CDR1 LGHDT and CDR2 YNNKEL (reference sequence). For the CDR3, the DNA is TGTGCCAGCAGCCAAGATCGGGGACTAGCGGGACCCTCGTGGGAGCAGTTCTTC. It encodes CASSQDRGLAGPSWEQFF.